One and the same sample provided the 8 T cell receptor beta chains below, sequenced in a study of T cell responses to AZD1222 COVID-19 vaccine. Profiling relied on immunoSEQ multiplex PCR, and the TCRdb table lists in-frame clones only, not all of them. The sample has 130,000 to 150,000 clones, about 86% seen once; the top ten hold approximately 5%. Sequenced material: peripheral blood, taken 28 days after the second AZD1222 dose. The receptors here all came from an adult who received the AZD1222 COVID-19 vaccine.

The rearrangement uses TRBV6-2 or TRBV6-3 and TRBJ1-2; possibly TRBD1 for D (5 bases). Germline lookup yields CDR1 MNHEY and CDR2 SVGEGT. Trimming removed 2 bases from V and 4 bases from J, with 11 bases in between. CDR3 size: 14 residues. The CDR3 region is CASSYPTVGYGYTF. The CDR3 DNA sequence: TGTGCCAGCAGTTACCCGACAGTGGGCTATGGCTACACCTTC.

The gene calls are TRBV5-4 and TRBJ2-1; 11 bases agree with TRBD2. Germline assignment: CDR1 SGHNT and CDR2 YYREEE (reference sequence). This CDR3 comprises 17 residues. Trimming removed 4 bases from V and 10 bases from J; junction bases left unmatched: 16. The CDR3 nucleotides read TGTGCCAGCAGCGATCTAGCGGGAGGTAGGGAGGGGACGGAGCAGTTCTTC. Translation gives CASSDLAGGREGTEQFF.

This clone has a handful of counts. V usage is TRBV3-1 (or the pseudogene TRBV3-2) and J usage is TRBJ2-2, with TRBD2 matching 10 bases. The germline CDR1 and CDR2 sequences are LGHDT and YNNKEL (reference sequence). J gave up 9 bases and V 5 bases, and 12 bases lay outside the gene matches. The CDR3 has 16 amino acids. The CDR3 sequence: CASSAGSGGAPRELFF. CDR3 DNA: TGTGCCAGCAGCGCGGGGAGCGGGGGGGCTCCCAGGGAGCTGTTTTTT.

V and J are TRBV10-1 and TRBJ1-1; possibly TRBD1 for D (5 bases). Trimming removed 2 bases from V and 2 bases from J, with 9 bases in between. The CDR3 sequence is 14 residues long. Looked up from germline, CDR1 is WNHNN and CDR2 is SYGVQD (reference sequence). The CDR3 DNA is TGCGCCAGCAGTGAGGGCGGGGGAAACACTGAAGCTTTCTTT. It encodes CASSEGGGNTEAFF.

The chain couples TRBV15 to TRBJ1-6; the match to TRBD1 covers 8 bases. This CDR3 contains 18 residues. V was pared by 0 bases and J by 9 bases, with 13 bases of the junction left unmatched. Germline V gene data show CDR1 as LNHNV and CDR2 as YYDKDF (reference sequence). CDR3 residues: CATSRDLAGGGSISPLHF. The CDR3, as DNA: TGTGCCACCAGCAGAGATCTGGCAGGGGGCGGAAGTATTTCACCCCTCCACTTT.

J is TRBJ1-5 and V is TRBV4-1; 9 nucleotides agree with TRBD1. V was clipped by 4 bases and J by 7 bases; unmatched bases: 17. In germline, CDR1 is MGHRA, CDR2 YSYEKL. The CDR3 is 18 amino acids. The CDR3 here is CASSLTNSDRGFRQPQHF. CDR3 nucleotide sequence: TGCGCCAGCAGCCTAACAAACTCGGACAGGGGATTTAGACAGCCCCAGCATTTT.

The chain employs TRBV27 and TRBJ2-1; D perhaps matches TRBD2 (6 bases). Germline V gene lookup returns CDR1 MNHEY and CDR2 SMNVEV (reference sequence). CDR3 length: 14 residues. The V gene lost 4 bases and the J gene lost 6 bases, with 13 bases spanning the gap. This chain's CDR3 is CASSYFRGSNEQFF. CDR3 bases: TGTGCCAGCAGTTACTTCCGGGGGTCCAATGAGCAGTTCTTC.

The chain combines TRBV28 with TRBJ1-2; 9 bases fit TRBD1. The trim removed 5 bases at V and 2 bases at J, leaving 9 bases unmatched. Germline lookup yields CDR1 MDHEN and CDR2 SYDVKM. The CDR3 runs to 16 residues. The CDR3 is CASSIPGTGSNYGYTF. The CDR3 DNA is TGTGCCAGCAGTATACCGGGGACAGGGTCCAACTATGGCTACACCTTC.